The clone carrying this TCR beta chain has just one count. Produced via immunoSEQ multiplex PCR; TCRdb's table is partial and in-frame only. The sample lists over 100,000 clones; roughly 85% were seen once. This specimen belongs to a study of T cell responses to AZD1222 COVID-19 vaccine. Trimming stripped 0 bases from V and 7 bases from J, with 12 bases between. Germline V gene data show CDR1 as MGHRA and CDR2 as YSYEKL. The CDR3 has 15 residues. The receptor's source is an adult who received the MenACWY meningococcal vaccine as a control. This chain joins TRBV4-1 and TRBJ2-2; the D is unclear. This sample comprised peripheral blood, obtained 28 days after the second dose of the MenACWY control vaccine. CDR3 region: CASSQDFVGIGELFF. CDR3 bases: TGCGCCAGCAGCCAAGATTTCGTGGGAATCGGGGAGCTGTTTTTT.